Below are 21 T cell receptor beta chains sequenced from a single sample in a study of T cell responses to AZD1222 COVID-19 vaccine. Repertoires were generated with immunoSEQ multiplex PCR, while TCRdb's copy carries only in-frame clones and drops some. Of around 140,000 clones in the sample, more than 85% were seen once. Sequenced material: peripheral blood, taken on day 0 of AZD1222 vaccination. The receptors derive from an adult in good health.

The chain combines TRBV27 with TRBJ2-7; a possible D gene is TRBD2 (5 bases). Trimming removed 3 bases from V and 2 bases from J, with 11 bases in between. The CDR3 totals 14 residues. Germline V gives CDR1 MNHEY, CDR2 SMNVEV (reference sequence). The DNA of the CDR3 is TGTGCCAGCAGTTTCACGGGATTTGCCTACGAGCAGTACTTC. This sequence encodes CASSFTGFAYEQYF.

The rearrangement joins TRBV5-6 to TRBJ1-3; no clear D. Per germline, CDR1 SGHDT and CDR2 YYEEEE. Trimming pared 0 bases from V and 0 bases from J, leaving 10 bases between. The CDR3 has 16 amino acids. CDR3 residues: CASSLALGRSGNTIYF. CDR3 DNA: TGTGCCAGCAGCTTGGCCTTAGGCCGCTCTGGAAACACCATATATTTT.

The chain uses TRBV28 and TRBJ2-1; D gene ambiguous. The V end was cut by 3 bases, the J end by 8 bases, with 2 bases between. CDR1 and CDR2 from the germline V gene are MDHEN and SYDVKM. CDR3 length: 10 amino acids. The CDR3 region has the DNA TGTGCCAGCAGTTTGGATGAGCAGTTCTTC. This gives the protein CASSLDEQFF. The full variable domain, rest sourced from reference TRBV28 and TRBJ2-1, is DVKVTQSSRYLVKRTGEKVFLECVQDMDHENMFWYRQDPGLGLRLIYFSYDVKMKEKGDIPEGYSVSREKKERFSLILESASTNQTSMYLCASSLDEQFFGPGTRLTVL.

CDR3 protein: CASSLGTDASGYGYTF. CDR3 DNA sequence: TGTGCCAGCAGCCTGGGGACAGACGCCTCGGGCTATGGCTACACCTTC. The gene calls are TRBV7-9 and TRBJ1-2, with 7 bases lining up with TRBD1. This CDR3 has 16 amino acids. Looked up from germline, CDR1 is SEHNR and CDR2 is FQNEAQ (reference sequence). Trimming at V came to 5 bases and at J to 4 bases, leaving 13 bases not matched to a gene. The full variable domain, with the rest looked up from reference TRBV7-9 and TRBJ1-2, is DTGVSQNPRHKITKRGQNVTFRCDPISEHNRLYWYRQTLGQGPEFLTYFQNEAQLEKSRLLSDRFSAERPKGSFSTLEIQRTEQGDSAMYLCASSLGTDASGYGYTFGSGTRLTVV.

This clone was recorded once. The rearrangement uses TRBV27 and TRBJ2-7; D might be TRBD1 (6 bases). Looked up from germline, CDR1 is MNHEY and CDR2 is SMNVEV (reference sequence). Trimming removed 3 bases from V and 4 bases from J, with 13 bases in between. The CDR3 covers 14 residues. CDR3 DNA: TGTGCCAGCAGTTTTAAAGGACAGTCATACGAGCAGTACTTC. This encodes CASSFKGQSYEQYF.

The genes are TRBV28 and TRBJ1-2, with a weak D call TRBD1 (6 bases). Looked up from germline, CDR1 is MDHEN and CDR2 is SYDVKM. This CDR3 spans 15 amino acids. Trimming shortened V by 5 bases and J by 8 bases, and 21 bases separated the two germline ends. CDR3: CASSPSSWGQGGYTF. The CDR3 region has the DNA TGTGCCAGCAGTCCGTCCAGCTGGGGGCAGGGGGGCTACACCTTC.

On this clone: The same CDR3 also results from other DNA sequences found in this sample. The chain joins TRBV11-1 to TRBJ2-7; D not certain. The CDR3 consists of 11 residues. The V gene lost 4 bases and the J gene lost 0 bases, with 1 base spanning the gap. Germline V gives CDR1 SGHAT, CDR2 FQDESV (reference sequence). The CDR3 reads CASSSSYEQYF. In DNA form, the CDR3 reads TGTGCCAGCAGCTCCTCCTACGAGCAGTACTTC.

The chain is built from TRBV6-5 and TRBJ1-2; no definite D call. This CDR3 has 13 amino acids. CDR1 is MNHEY and CDR2 is SVGAGI in the germline V gene. Trimming cost V 8 bases and J 4 bases, with 14 bases left between them. CDR3 DNA sequence: TGTGCCAGCGAGAGGGCCCAGACCTATGGCTACACCTTC. Residues: CASERAQTYGYTF.

This clone was recorded only once. This chain uses TRBV7-3 with TRBJ2-1; possibly TRBD1 for D (5 bases). Per germline, CDR1 SGHTA and CDR2 FQGTGA. V gave up 2 bases and J gave up 4 bases, with 9 bases separating them. The CDR3 extends over 14 amino acids. Here the CDR3 reads CASSLVGVYNEQFF. The CDR3 nucleotides are TGTGCCAGCAGCTTAGTAGGGGTGTACAATGAGCAGTTCTTC.

The chain recombines TRBV19 with TRBJ2-4, with D perhaps matching TRBD2 (6 bases). The CDR3 loop spans 12 amino acids. Trimming took 5 bases from V and 8 from J, leaving 10 bases between them. From germline, CDR1 is LNHDA and CDR2 SQIVND (reference sequence). CDR3 nucleotide sequence: TGTGCCAGTAGTCTGGGCGGGGACATTCAGTACTTC. Its protein product is CASSLGGDIQYF.

The chain links TRBV14 to TRBJ2-1; 10 bases agree with TRBD2. Germline assignment: CDR1 SGHDN and CDR2 FVKESK. V dropped 4 bases and J dropped 7; count of bases not matched to a gene: 16. The CDR3 length is 18 residues. The CDR3 nucleotides read TGTGCCAGCAGCCCCCGAGTCCGAATAGCGGGAGGTAGGAATGAGCAGTTCTTC. The encoded protein is CASSPRVRIAGGRNEQFF.

This clone has only one observation. The chain joins TRBV28 to TRBJ1-6; no clear D. Germline-derived CDR1 and CDR2 are MDHEN and SYDVKM. V was trimmed by 7 bases and J by 0 bases, leaving 13 bases between them. This CDR3 has 16 residues. The CDR3 reads CASTPRKSSYNSPLHF. The CDR3 nucleotides read TGTGCCAGCACCCCGAGAAAAAGCTCCTATAATTCACCCCTCCACTTT.

This clone appeared a single time. The rearrangement joins TRBV19 to TRBJ1-2; D not certain. The CDR3 has 13 residues. Trimming removed 3 bases at V and 3 bases at J, with 8 bases between. In germline, CDR1 is LNHDA, CDR2 SQIVND (reference sequence). In nucleotides, the CDR3 is TGTGCCAGTAGTATTGGGCGGTACTATGGCTACACCTTC. It specifies CASSIGRYYGYTF.

The chain joins TRBV9 to TRBJ2-3; 8 bases line up with TRBD1. This CDR3 spans 14 amino acids. V gave up 3 bases and J gave up 3 bases; unmatched junction bases: 3. CDR1 is SGDLS, CDR2 YYNGEE, per germline. Here the CDR3 reads CASSARGLTDTQYF. CDR3 nucleotide sequence: TGTGCCAGCAGCGCCAGGGGGCTAACAGATACGCAGTATTTT.

J is TRBJ2-3 and V is TRBV12-3 or TRBV12-4; no firm D call. The CDR3 is 11 residues long. Trimming pared 7 bases from V and 6 bases from J, leaving 8 bases between. CDR3 sequence: CASTLGDTQYF. DNA of the CDR3: TGTGCCAGCACCCTCGGGGATACGCAGTATTTT.

This chain uses TRBV19 with TRBJ2-7; 11 nucleotides line up with TRBD2. Germline V CDR1 and CDR2: LNHDA, SQIVND (reference sequence). The V segment lost 10 bases and the J segment 0 bases; nucleotides outside the gene matches: 5. The CDR3 contains 14 residues. The CDR3 DNA reads TGTGCCACCACGACTAGCGGGGACTCCTACGAGCAGTACTTC. Its protein product is CATTTSGDSYEQYF.

DNA of the CDR3: TGTGCCAGCAGTTACTCCACAGGGGGCCATTCACCCCTCCACTTT. Amino acid sequence: CASSYSTGGHSPLHF. The rearrangement uses TRBV6-5 and TRBJ1-6; 9 bases are shared with TRBD1. Trimming cost V 0 bases and J 8 bases; bases outside gene matches: 2. CDR3 size: 15 residues. Germline lookup yields CDR1 MNHEY and CDR2 SVGAGI.

This clone has only one observation. The chain employs TRBV5-5 and TRBJ1-6, with D unresolved. V was shortened by 0 bases and J by 10 bases, with 11 bases between the two germline ends. The CDR3 is made up of 14 amino acids. Germline V lookup: CDR1 SGHKS, CDR2 YYEKEE (reference sequence). CDR3 nucleotide sequence: TGTGCCAGCAGCTTGGGACGGGAGAGCTCACCCCTCCACTTT. Translated: CASSLGRESSPLHF.

This rearrangement joins TRBV4-2 to TRBJ1-2, with D unresolved. Trimming took 0 bases from V and 2 from J, leaving 10 bases between them. The CDR3 consists of 15 residues. CDR1 LGHNA and CDR2 YNFKEQ come from the germline V gene. Here the CDR3 DNA reads TGTGCCAGCAGCCAAGATAACGACCGAAACTATGGCTACACCTTC. Residues: CASSQDNDRNYGYTF.

The V gene is TRBV25-1, the J gene TRBJ1-6, with a weak D call TRBD1 (6 bases). Per the germline V gene, CDR1 is MGHDK and CDR2 is SYGVNS. The CDR3 extends over 16 amino acids. Between the trimmed V and J ends, which lost 7 bases and 8 bases, there was a span of 21 bases. CDR3 coding DNA: TGTGCCAGCAACCGAGCCTCGGGGGGGCTAGATTCACCCCTCCACTTT. It encodes CASNRASGGLDSPLHF.

This clone has a single count. The chain joins TRBV19 to TRBJ1-4, with D hard to call. Germline V gene data show CDR1 as LNHDA and CDR2 as SQIVND (reference sequence). Trimming removed 6 bases from V and 7 bases from J, with 15 bases in between. The CDR3 consists of 14 residues. As DNA, the CDR3 is TGTGCCAGTAGAACAGCCCCCGGCAGTGAAAAACTGTTTTTT. This translates into CASRTAPGSEKLFF.